Following are 21 T cell receptor beta chains from one sample sequenced in a study of T-cell reconstitution after alpha-beta-depleted transplantation in children. A TCRbeta library incorporating unique molecular identifiers was prepared. TCRdb re-called the PCR reads with MiXCR, one entry per CDR3 protein. Of 800,000 to 1,000,000 distinct CDR3 sequences in the sample, around 30% were seen once. The sequences come from PBMCs, mostly from graft donor cells, collected 360 days after TCRalphabeta/CD19-depleted stem cell transplant. The receptor set was obtained from a boy under two years old who had a stem cell transplant for SCID, so the T cells may come from the graft donor.

This clonotype has a count of ten or more. CDR3 coding DNA: TGTGCCAGCAGCTACGACTACGAGCAGTACTTC. It yields the protein CASSYDYEQYF. The chain joins TRBV7-8 to TRBJ2-7, with D unresolved. Looked up from germline, CDR1 is SGHVS and CDR2 is FQNEAQ. This CDR3 has 11 residues. The V end was cut by 4 bases, the J end by 3 bases, with 4 bases between.

This clonotype has just a few counts. The gene calls are TRBV5-1 and TRBJ1-2; 8 bases fit TRBD1. The V gene end was trimmed by 3 bases and the J gene end by 0 bases; junction bases not matched to a gene: 4. CDR3 length equals 15 residues. Germline assignment: CDR1 SGHRS and CDR2 YFSETQ. CDR3 sequence (DNA): TGCGCCAGCAGCTCCGGGACAGGCGCTAACTATGGCTACACCTTC. This encodes CASSSGTGANYGYTF.

DNA of the CDR3: TGCGCCAGCAGCTCACCGAGAATGAACACTGAAGCTTTCTTT. Translation: CASSSPRMNTEAFF. This chain uses TRBV5-1 with TRBJ1-1; D uncertain. Per the germline V gene, CDR1 is SGHRS and CDR2 is YFSETQ. CDR3 length: 14 residues. V shed 3 bases and J shed 0 bases, with 9 bases lying between them. The full variable domain, its missing parts supplied by reference TRBV5-1 and TRBJ1-1, is KAGVTQTPRYLIKTRGQQVTLSCSPISGHRSVSWYQQTPGQGLQFLFEYFSETQRNKGNFPGRFSGRQFSNSRSEMNVSTLELGDSALYLCASSSPRMNTEAFFGQGTRLTVV.

The genes are TRBV6-1 and TRBJ1-2, with TRBD1 matching 7 bases. With 6 bases clipped from V and 2 bases from J, the junction kept 6 bases outside the gene matches. In germline, CDR1 is MNHNS, CDR2 SASEGT. There are 14 residues in the CDR3. Written as DNA, the CDR3 is TGTGCCAGCAGATTGACAGGGACCAACTATGGCTACACCTTC. It codes for CASRLTGTNYGYTF.

The chain couples TRBV4-1 to TRBJ2-7; TRBD2 aligns across 8 bases. J gave up 5 bases and V 4 bases, and 16 bases lay outside the gene matches. The CDR3 consists of 17 residues. Germline CDR1 is MGHRA and CDR2 is YSYEKL. For the CDR3, the DNA is TGCGCCAGCAGCCCCTACGGGAGGGGGGGCGTGCCAGACGAGCAGTACTTC. Its protein is CASSPYGRGGVPDEQYF.

This clonotype has just a few counts. The rearrangement joins TRBV11-2 to TRBJ2-2, with TRBD2 matching over 11 bases. CDR3 length: 18 residues. V lost 1 base and J lost 1; bases outside the gene matches: 5. In germline, CDR1 is SGHAT, CDR2 FQNNGV. The CDR3 loop is CASSLVPSGGRNTGELFF. CDR3 sequence (DNA): TGTGCCAGCAGCTTAGTCCCTAGCGGGGGGCGGAACACCGGGGAGCTGTTTTTT.

The chain uses TRBV7-9 and TRBJ2-2, with TRBD1 identical over 8 bases. The CDR3 has 15 residues. Germline V CDR1 and CDR2: SEHNR, FQNEAQ (reference sequence). The J segment lost 6 bases and the V segment lost 5 bases, leaving 8 bases of the junction unmatched. The CDR3 is CASSKRTGQAGELFF. The DNA of the CDR3 is TGTGCCAGCAGCAAACGGACAGGGCAGGCCGGGGAGCTGTTTTTT.

The chain has TRBV5-1 and TRBJ1-2, with TRBD1 identical over 8 bases. From germline, CDR1 is SGHRS and CDR2 YFSETQ. The CDR3 sequence is 17 residues long. J gave up 0 bases and V 0 bases, and 7 bases lay outside the gene matches. CDR3 bases: TGCGCCAGCAGCTTGGCAGGGGGCGCGACATCTAACTATGGCTACACCTTC. Its translation: CASSLAGGATSNYGYTF.

This clonotype was picked up a small number of times. The chain has TRBV12-3 or TRBV12-4 and TRBJ2-5; tentatively, D is TRBD1 (5 bases). The length of the CDR3 is 14 residues. The V gene lost 1 base and the J gene lost 5 bases, with 11 bases spanning the gap. CDR3 region: CASSLDRWWETQYF. CDR3 coding DNA: TGTGCCAGCAGTTTAGACAGGTGGTGGGAGACCCAGTACTTC.

This clonotype was seen repeatedly, ten times or more. The CDR3 coding sequence is TGTGCCAGCAGCTTGACGGGGACTAGCACAGATACGCAGTATTTT. Its translation: CASSLTGTSTDTQYF. The chain links TRBV7-3 to TRBJ2-3; D is possibly TRBD2 (6 bases). The CDR3 length is 15 residues. Germline V lookup: CDR1 SGHTA, CDR2 FQGTGA. V lost 3 bases and J lost 0, with 10 bases in between.

V and J are TRBV5-1 and TRBJ2-5, with 9 bases fitting TRBD1. The CDR3 is 16 amino acids. The V segment lost 0 bases and the J segment 3 bases; nucleotides outside the gene matches: 6. Germline V gene sequence: CDR1 SGHRS, CDR2 YFSETQ. The CDR3 sequence is CASSLARGTGKETQYF. In DNA form, the CDR3 reads TGCGCCAGCAGCTTGGCCAGGGGGACAGGGAAAGAGACCCAGTACTTC. Combining the CDR3 with reference TRBV5-1 and TRBJ2-5 gives the whole variable domain KAGVTQTPRYLIKTRGQQVTLSCSPISGHRSVSWYQQTPGQGLQFLFEYFSETQRNKGNFPGRFSGRQFSNSRSEMNVSTLELGDSALYLCASSLARGTGKETQYFGPGTRLLVL.

This clonotype was counted a few times. The rearrangement uses TRBV5-1 and TRBJ2-3; 9 bases are a match to TRBD1. Per the germline V gene, CDR1 is SGHRS and CDR2 is YFSETQ. The ends lost 1 base at V and 4 bases at J; junction bases unmatched: 4. The CDR3 length is 15 residues. The CDR3 bases are TGCGCCAGCAGCTTGAGGGGACAGGGCCCAGATACGCAGTATTTT. This encodes CASSLRGQGPDTQYF.

V gene TRBV5-5 combines with J gene TRBJ2-1, with 11 bases fitting TRBD2. Germline V CDR1 and CDR2: SGHKS, YYEKEE (reference sequence). The CDR3 totals 16 residues. The V gene end was trimmed by 4 bases and the J gene end by 10 bases; junction bases not matched to a gene: 13. CDR3 in DNA: TGTGCCAGCAGCCCGACCCGACTAGCGGGGTCATTAGAGCAGTTCTTC. Amino acids: CASSPTRLAGSLEQFF.

In its sample, this clonotype was seen a few times. The V gene is TRBV4-3, the J gene TRBJ2-1; D might be TRBD1 (6 bases). Per the germline V gene, CDR1 is LGHNA and CDR2 is YSLEER. CDR3 length equals 19 residues. Trimming removed 2 bases at V and 1 base at J, with 21 bases between. Written as DNA, the CDR3 is TGCGCCAGCAGCCAACGCCAGGGGTTACGGCGTGGGTCCTACAATGAGCAGTTCTTC. Encoded protein: CASSQRQGLRRGSYNEQFF.

This clonotype was counted at least ten times. This chain links TRBV5-6 with TRBJ2-1; D remains ambiguous. The CDR3 sequence is 11 residues long. V lost 2 bases and J 9 bases, leaving 6 bases between the germline ends. Germline V gene data show CDR1 as SGHDT and CDR2 as YYEEEE. CDR3 DNA: TGTGCCAGCAGCTTCGGTAGTGAGCAGTTCTTC. Residues: CASSFGSEQFF.

V gene TRBV7-6 combines with J gene TRBJ2-1, with D possibly TRBD2 on 5 matching bases. Germline-derived CDR1 and CDR2 are SGHVS and FNYEAQ. The V and J ends lost 6 bases and 8 bases respectively, with 17 bases between them. The CDR3 is made up of 14 amino acids. The CDR3 region has the DNA TGTGCCAGCAGTCCTAGCCCGGCGGTGCATGAGCAGTTCTTC. This codes for CASSPSPAVHEQFF.

This clonotype was recorded a few times. This rearrangement joins TRBV4-3 to TRBJ1-1; D not certain. V was cut by 1 base and J by 1 base, with 13 bases left in between. Germline-derived CDR1 and CDR2 are LGHNA and YSLEER. The CDR3 runs 16 residues. The CDR3 sequence: CASSQGFGSRNTEAFF. CDR3 in DNA: TGCGCCAGCAGCCAAGGCTTCGGGTCGAGGAACACTGAAGCTTTCTTT.

V usage is TRBV20-1 and J usage is TRBJ2-1; TRBD1 matches 9 bases. With 5 bases clipped from V and 9 bases from J, the junction kept 11 bases outside the gene matches. Germline V gives CDR1 DFQATT, CDR2 SNEGSKA (reference sequence). The CDR3 is made up of 14 amino acids. This CDR3 reads CSAQDRGDVGEQFF. CDR3 DNA sequence: TGCAGTGCTCAGGACAGGGGTGACGTCGGTGAGCAGTTCTTC.

This clonotype was observed many times. The chain recombines TRBV7-2 with TRBJ2-7; TRBD2 aligns across 7 bases. The germline CDR1 and CDR2 sequences are SGHTA and FQGNSA. This CDR3 comprises 14 residues. With V trimmed by 3 bases and J by 1 base, 3 bases remained unmatched. The CDR3 loop reads CASSFRGVSYEQYF. The DNA of the CDR3 is TGTGCCAGCAGCTTTCGGGGGGTATCCTACGAGCAGTACTTC.

This chain joins TRBV5-6 and TRBJ2-5; the D gene could be TRBD1 or TRBD2 (6 bases each). The CDR3 is made up of 17 amino acids. The V gene lost 3 bases and the J gene lost 1 base, with 19 bases spanning the gap. Germline CDR1 SGHDT, CDR2 YYEEEE. This chain's CDR3 is CASSWAGPNRVQETQYF. Here the CDR3 DNA reads TGTGCCAGCAGCTGGGCGGGGCCCAACAGGGTCCAAGAGACCCAGTACTTC.

This clonotype came up a few times. V gene TRBV20-1 combines with J gene TRBJ2-7, with TRBD1 matching over 7 bases. The CDR3 is 14 residues long. Germline trimming cut 6 bases from V and 1 base from J; bases unmatched to any gene: 9. CDR1 is DFQATT, CDR2 SNEGSKA, per germline (reference sequence). The CDR3 DNA follows: TGCAGTGCCTCATTACAGGGGCAGTCCTACGAGCAGTACTTC. Its protein is CSASLQGQSYEQYF.